Presented here are 27 T cell receptor beta chains from one specimen sequenced in a study of CD8 T cells in ankylosing spondylitis (dated by TCRdb to about 2017). Summary of the overall study and its limitations: Blood from ankylosing spondylitis patients appeared to be characterized by a TCR beta motif composed of about eight highly homologous amino acid variants.

Antigens for these TCRs are unknown. Library method: 5' RACE. TCRdb shows the sequencer as Illumina HiSeq 2500. TCRdb trimmed the raw reads at Q25, called clones with MiXCR and kept productive beta chains. All rows with the same CDR3 protein become a single entry with the most common DNA and genes. The table for this sample lists about 540,000 distinct CDR3 sequences; over 9.5% of them were counted only once. Almost 7% of the sample belongs to the ten largest clones. Sequencing was carried out using blood, either unsorted or a sorted T cell fraction (not recorded which). The source is a male donor with ankylosing spondylitis.

A few counts support this clonotype. The chain has TRBV11-2 and TRBJ2-2; TRBD2 agrees at 14 bases. The germline gives CDR1 SGHAT, CDR2 FQNNGV. Trimming removed 3 bases from V and 7 bases from J; junction bases left unmatched: 4. The CDR3 consists of 16 residues. The CDR3 DNA is TGTGCCAGCAGCTTGCGGACTAGCGGGAGGATCGGGGAGCTGTTTTTT. It yields the protein CASSLRTSGRIGELFF.

The chain recombines TRBV7-2 with TRBJ1-3, with TRBD1 identical over 7 bases. CDR1 is SGHTA, CDR2 FQGNSA, per germline. This CDR3 has 12 residues. The V gene end was trimmed by 1 base and the J gene end by 16 bases; junction bases not matched to a gene: 7. CDR3 coding DNA: TGTGCCAGCAGCTTAGACGACAGGGAGAAGTATTTT. It encodes CASSLDDREKYF.

J is TRBJ2-3 and V is TRBV30; possibly TRBD2 for D (6 bases). Germline V gene sequence: CDR1 GTSNPN, CDR2 SVGIG (reference sequence). The CDR3 is made up of 14 amino acids. Deletions cut 7 bases from V and 3 bases from J, with 17 bases between. The CDR3 here is CALAAPVGTDTQYF. The CDR3 bases are TGTGCCTTAGCGGCGCCGGTTGGTACAGATACGCAGTATTTT.

The J gene is TRBJ1-5, the V gene TRBV7-8; D is undetermined. The germline V and J ends were trimmed by 2 bases and 0 bases, with 11 bases remaining between them. There are 16 residues in the CDR3. Germline CDR1 and CDR2: SGHVS and FQNEAQ. The CDR3 nucleotides are TGTGCCAGCAGCTTAATTGGGCGGACTAGCAATCAGCCCCAGCATTTT. It specifies CASSLIGRTSNQPQHF.

This clonotype was counted only a few times. The chain combines TRBV29-1 with TRBJ2-2; 7 nucleotides align to TRBD2. Germline V gene data show CDR1 as SQVTM and CDR2 as ANQGSEA. CDR3 size: 14 residues. The V segment lost 4 bases and the J segment 4 bases; nucleotides outside the gene matches: 6. The DNA of the CDR3 is TGCAGCGTTGGCCCAGCGGGAAGCACCGGGGAGCTGTTTTTT. As protein: CSVGPAGSTGELFF.

This clonotype occurred a few times. The genes are TRBV7-2 and TRBJ2-1; weak D call: TRBD1 (6 bases). Between the trimmed V and J ends, which lost 5 bases and 8 bases, there was a span of 19 bases. The CDR3 is 15 residues long. CDR1 and CDR2 (germline): SGHTA, FQGNSA. CDR3: CASSEFGQTIHEQFF. CDR3 bases: TGTGCCAGCAGCGAGTTTGGACAGACCATCCATGAGCAGTTCTTC.

This clonotype appeared many times. The rearrangement uses TRBV9 and TRBJ1-1; D is undetermined. Trimming took 3 bases from V and 8 from J, leaving 17 bases between them. Germline assignment: CDR1 SGDLS and CDR2 YYNGEE. The CDR3 runs 14 residues. CDR3 protein: CASSAGSRTGEAFF. In DNA, the CDR3 is TGTGCCAGCAGCGCCGGAAGTAGAACCGGCGAAGCTTTCTTT. The full variable domain, in which reference TRBV9 and TRBJ1-1 provide the parts outside the CDR3, is DSGVTQTPKHLITATGQRVTLRCSPRSGDLSVYWYQQSLDQGLQFLIQYYNGEERAKGNILERFSAQQFPDLHSELNLSSLELGDSALYFCASSAGSRTGEAFFGQGTRLTVV.

This clonotype was counted many times. The chain combines TRBV12-3 or TRBV12-4 with TRBJ1-1; D gene ambiguous. This CDR3 is built from 14 residues. Trimming left V 7 bases short and J 0 bases short, with 12 bases between. The CDR3 nucleotides read TGTGCCAGCAACGTAGACGGAATGAACACTGAAGCTTTCTTT. It translates to CASNVDGMNTEAFF.

This chain uses TRBV12-3 or TRBV12-4 with TRBJ2-7; D is uncertain. V lost 6 bases and J 6 bases, leaving 15 bases between the germline ends. CDR3 length: 13 amino acids. This chain's CDR3 is CASSTSREGEQYV. CDR3 DNA sequence: TGTGCCAGCAGCACGAGTAGGGAAGGCGAGCAGTACGTC.

The chain couples TRBV5-1 to TRBJ2-2; 12 positions agree with TRBD2. J gave up 7 bases and V 3 bases, and 7 bases lay outside the gene matches. This CDR3 has 16 residues. Germline loops: CDR1 SGHRS, CDR2 YFSETQ. The CDR3 DNA is TGCGCCAGCAGCTCTCCTAGCGGGAGGGCCCACGGGGAGCTGTTTTTT. This encodes CASSSPSGRAHGELFF. The variable domain in full, with the rest retrieved from reference TRBV5-1 and TRBJ2-2, is KAGVTQTPRYLIKTRGQQVTLSCSPISGHRSVSWYQQTPGQGLQFLFEYFSETQRNKGNFPGRFSGRQFSNSRSEMNVSTLELGDSALYLCASSSPSGRAHGELFFGEGSRLTVL.

The chain links TRBV18 to TRBJ2-7; possibly TRBD1 or TRBD2 for D (5 bases each). The length of the CDR3 is 13 residues. Germline-derived CDR1 and CDR2 are KGHSH and LQKENI. Between the trimmed V and J ends, which lost 2 bases and 12 bases, there was a span of 17 bases. CDR3 nucleotides: TGTGCCAGCTCACCATCCGGGACCGAAGGTCGGTACGTC. Its protein product is CASSPSGTEGRYV.

This clonotype was picked up a small number of times. The chain couples TRBV3-1 to TRBJ2-1; the D gene is possibly TRBD1 (5 bases). Germline values: CDR1 LGHDT, CDR2 YNNKEL (reference sequence). This CDR3 has 14 amino acids. The V end was cut by 5 bases, the J end by 5 bases, with 13 bases between. The CDR3 reads CASSGASRDNEQFF. The CDR3 coding sequence is TGTGCCAGCAGCGGGGCTAGTCGGGACAATGAGCAGTTCTTC.

J is TRBJ1-2 and V is TRBV6-1; 8 bases align to TRBD1. The CDR3 runs to 13 residues. With V trimmed by 4 bases and J by 7 bases, 5 bases remained unmatched. Germline V gene lookup returns CDR1 MNHNS and CDR2 SASEGT. CDR3 protein: CASSATGVVGYTF. The CDR3, as DNA: TGTGCCAGCAGTGCGACAGGGGTCGTTGGCTACACCTTC.

The chain employs TRBV24-1 and TRBJ2-5; no clear D gene. The CDR3 runs 14 residues. Germline V CDR1 and CDR2: KGHDR, SFDVKD. The V end lost 3 bases, the J end lost 7 bases, and 14 bases lay between the germline ends. The CDR3 coding sequence is TGTGCCACCAGTGATCCGCGGTCTTTGAGGACCCAGTACTTC. Translated, it gives CATSDPRSLRTQYF.

There are many counts of this clonotype. V gene TRBV3-1 combines with J gene TRBJ2-3; D remains ambiguous. CDR1 is LGHDT, CDR2 YNNKEL, per germline (reference sequence). This CDR3 spans 12 amino acids. V was pared by 0 bases and J by 2 bases, with 0 bases between. This CDR3 reads CASSQDTDTQYF. CDR3 nucleotides: TGTGCCAGCAGCCAAGACACAGATACGCAGTATTTT.

J is TRBJ1-5 and V is TRBV3-1; D is possibly TRBD1 (5 bases). The CDR3 runs 15 residues. Germline V gives CDR1 LGHDT, CDR2 YNNKEL (reference sequence). The V end was cut by 1 base, the J end by 2 bases, with 9 bases between. Written as DNA, the CDR3 is TGTGCCAGCAGCCAAGGACAGACAGGCAATCAGCCCCAGCATTTT. Translating gives CASSQGQTGNQPQHF.

This chain connects TRBV5-1 to TRBJ2-3, with D possibly TRBD1 on 6 matching bases. V was pared by 0 bases and J by 2 bases, with 13 bases between. CDR3 length: 16 amino acids. Germline V CDR1 and CDR2: SGHRS, YFSETQ. CDR3 bases: TGCGCCAGCAGCTTGGTGAAGGGGGATTTCACAGATACGCAGTATTTT. It encodes CASSLVKGDFTDTQYF. Looking up the rest from reference TRBV5-1 and TRBJ2-3 gives the full variable domain: KAGVTQTPRYLIKTRGQQVTLSCSPISGHRSVSWYQQTPGQGLQFLFEYFSETQRNKGNFPGRFSGRQFSNSRSEMNVSTLELGDSALYLCASSLVKGDFTDTQYFGPGTRLTVL.

This clonotype has a handful of counts. The chain uses TRBV12-5 and TRBJ2-5, with 9 bases fitting TRBD2. This CDR3 comprises 14 residues. Trimming removed 5 bases from V and 3 bases from J; junction bases left unmatched: 4. CDR1 and CDR2 (germline): LGHNT, FRNRAP. The CDR3 nucleotides read TGTGCTAGTGGTCCGGGACTAGCCGAAGAGACCCAGTACTTC. Amino acid sequence: CASGPGLAEETQYF.

This clonotype came up a few times. V usage is TRBV30 and J usage is TRBJ2-5; 8 nucleotides align to TRBD1. Germline CDR1 GTSNPN, CDR2 SVGIG (reference sequence). J gave up 6 bases and V 0 bases, and 3 bases lay outside the gene matches. The CDR3 totals 13 residues. CDR3 sequence: CAWSVGQGQTQYF. CDR3 DNA: TGTGCCTGGAGTGTTGGACAGGGACAGACCCAGTACTTC.

This clonotype was observed a handful of times. The chain employs TRBV20-1 and TRBJ1-6; 10 bases align to TRBD1. Germline V CDR1 and CDR2: DFQATT, SNEGSKA (reference sequence). Trimming cost V 6 bases and J 3 bases; bases outside gene matches: 11. CDR3 length equals 17 residues. The CDR3 protein is CSAPASGQGVYNSPLHF. The CDR3 coding sequence is TGCAGTGCCCCCGCCTCAGGACAGGGGGTCTATAATTCACCCCTCCACTTT.

Only a few counts were recorded for this clonotype. J is TRBJ2-7 and V is TRBV7-9; weak D call: TRBD2 (6 bases). The CDR3 totals 14 residues. Deletions cut 5 bases from V and 2 bases from J, with 13 bases between. Germline lookup yields CDR1 SEHNR and CDR2 FQNEAQ (reference sequence). The chain's CDR3 is CASSQEEGTYEQYF. Written as DNA, the CDR3 is TGTGCCAGCAGCCAGGAGGAGGGTACCTACGAGCAGTACTTC.

V is TRBV14 and J is TRBJ2-2; 7 bases line up with TRBD1. The germline V gene encodes CDR1 SGHDN and CDR2 FVKESK. The trim removed 4 bases at V and 4 bases at J, leaving 6 bases unmatched. CDR3 length equals 15 residues. In nucleotides, the CDR3 is TGTGCCAGCAGCCCCTCCGGGACAGCCACCGGGGAGCTGTTTTTT. Translated, it gives CASSPSGTATGELFF.

This clonotype was counted between two and nine times. The chain is built from TRBV5-1 and TRBJ2-1; D perhaps matches TRBD2 (5 bases). The V gene's germline CDR1 is SGHRS and CDR2 YFSETQ. V gave up 4 bases and J gave up 4 bases, with 12 bases separating them. This CDR3 is built from 14 residues. CDR3 sequence reads: CASSPLREYNEQFF. The CDR3 DNA follows: TGCGCCAGCAGCCCCCTCCGGGAATACAATGAGCAGTTCTTC.

This clonotype was found a few times. CDR3 region: CASSSIDRYDNEQFF. For the CDR3, the DNA is TGTGCCAGCAGTTCAATCGACAGGTATGACAATGAGCAGTTCTTC. The V gene is TRBV12-3 or TRBV12-4, the J gene TRBJ2-1; D might be TRBD1 (6 bases). The CDR3 is 15 amino acids. Trimming took off 4 bases at V and 5 bases at J, with 15 bases between the two ends.

This clonotype was detected ten times or more. The rearrangement uses TRBV12-3 or TRBV12-4 and TRBJ2-1; 9 bases line up with TRBD1. The CDR3 is 14 amino acids. V was pared by 5 bases and J by 7 bases, with 6 bases of the junction left unmatched. CDR3 amino acids: CASSQLDRGNEQFF. The CDR3 DNA is TGTGCCAGCAGTCAACTAGACAGGGGGAATGAGCAGTTCTTC.

The chain links TRBV5-1 to TRBJ2-1; D may be TRBD2 (6 bases). The V and J ends lost 3 bases and 4 bases respectively, with 17 bases between them. This CDR3 region has 16 residues. From germline, CDR1 is SGHRS and CDR2 YFSETQ. The CDR3 loop is CASSSNSGRAYNEQFF. CDR3 nucleotide sequence: TGCGCCAGCAGCTCAAATAGCGGCAGGGCGTACAATGAGCAGTTCTTC.

The table lists this clonotype with a few counts. The CDR3 coding sequence is TGTGCCAGCCGCGACTTCAACAACAACTATGGCTACACCTTC. Its protein product is CASRDFNNNYGYTF. The chain uses TRBV6-1 and TRBJ1-2, with no clear D. CDR1 is MNHNS, CDR2 SASEGT, per germline. V gave up 8 bases and J gave up 2 bases, with 15 bases separating them. The CDR3 contains 14 residues.